This record covers a single T cell receptor (beta chain). This CDR3 comprises 15 residues. J lost 1 base, V lost 3 bases, and 1 base had no gene match. Germline V lookup: CDR1 SEHNR, CDR2 FQNEAQ (reference sequence). This sample is part of a study of technical replicates of blood from four donors. Sequencing was performed with immunoSEQ multiplex PCR; in TCRdb, only in-frame clones are kept and a portion is missing. The sample has about 67,000 clones; roughly 98% are singletons. The sequence derives from a human donor in good health. The sample comprised T cells isolated from PBMCs. This rearrangement joins TRBV7-9 to TRBJ2-1; 9 bases are shared with TRBD1. This CDR3 is CASSLDRGSYNEQFF. Here the CDR3 DNA reads TGTGCCAGCAGCTTGGACAGGGGTTCCTACAATGAGCAGTTCTTC.